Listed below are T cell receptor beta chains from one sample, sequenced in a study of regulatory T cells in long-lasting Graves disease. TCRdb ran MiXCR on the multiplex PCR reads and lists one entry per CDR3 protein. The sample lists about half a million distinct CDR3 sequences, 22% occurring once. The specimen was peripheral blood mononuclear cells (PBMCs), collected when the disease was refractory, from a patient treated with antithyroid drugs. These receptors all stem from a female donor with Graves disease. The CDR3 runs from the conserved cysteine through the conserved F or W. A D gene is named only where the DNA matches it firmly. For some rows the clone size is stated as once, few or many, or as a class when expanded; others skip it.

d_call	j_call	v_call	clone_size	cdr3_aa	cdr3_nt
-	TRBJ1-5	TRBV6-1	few	CASSPQVEGPQHF	TGTGCCAGCAGTCCGCAGGTTGAGGGGCCCCAGCATTTT
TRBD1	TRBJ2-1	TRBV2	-	CASFAGGASSYNEQFF	TGTGCCAGCTTCGCAGGGGGCGCGAGCTCCTACAATGAGCAGTTCTTC
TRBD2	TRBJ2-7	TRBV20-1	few	CSGIGSGRRKEQYF	TGCAGTGGTATCGGTAGCGGGAGGAGGAAAGAGCAGTACTTC
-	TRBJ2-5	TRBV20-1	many	CSALPSQETQYF	TGCAGTGCTCTCCCCAGTCAAGAGACCCAGTACTTC
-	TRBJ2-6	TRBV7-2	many	CASSLAVAGANVLTF	TGTGCCAGCAGCTTAGCAGTAGCTGGGGCCAACGTCCTGACTTTC
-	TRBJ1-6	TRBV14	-	CASSQESARNSPLHF	TGTGCCAGCAGCCAAGAGTCCGCGAGAAATTCACCCCTCCACTTT
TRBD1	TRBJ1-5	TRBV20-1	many	CSGQGGGNQPQHF	TGCAGTGGACAGGGTGGGGGCAATCAGCCCCAGCATTTT
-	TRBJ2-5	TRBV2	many	CASSAQLETQYF	TGTGCCAGCAGTGCCCAACTTGAGACCCAGTACTTC
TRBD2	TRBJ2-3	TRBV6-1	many	CASSDGAGSTDTQYF	TGTGCCAGCAGTGATGGAGCGGGGAGCACAGATACGCAGTATTTT
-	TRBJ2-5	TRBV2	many	CASSESTLETQYF	TGTGCCAGCAGTGAGTCGACTCTTGAGACCCAGTACTTC
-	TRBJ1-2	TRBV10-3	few	CAISESVGPRHGCTF	TGTGCCATCAGTGAGTCCGTAGGGCCTCGCCATGGCTGCACCTTC
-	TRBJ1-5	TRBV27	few	CASSLWGTQFNQPQHF	TGTGCCAGCAGTTTATGGGGGACACAGTTCAATCAGCCCCAGCATTTT
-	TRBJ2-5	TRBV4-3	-	CASSQVPGLARETQYF	TGCGCCAGCAGCCAAGTCCCGGGGCTAGCTCGAGAGACCCAGTACTTC
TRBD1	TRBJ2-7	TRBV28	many	CASNPPGTGSHEQYF	TGTGCCAGCAACCCTCCTGGGACAGGGTCGCACGAGCAGTACTTC
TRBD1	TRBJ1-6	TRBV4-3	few	CASSQLLGQHNSPLHF	TGCGCCAGCAGCCAACTCCTGGGACAGCATAATTCACCCCTCCACTTT
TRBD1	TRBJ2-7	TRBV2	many	CASSEPGGDEQYF	TGTGCCAGCAGTGAACCAGGGGGCGACGAGCAGTACTTC
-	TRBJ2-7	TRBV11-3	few	CASSPPPSASEQYF	TGTGCCAGCAGCCCCCCCCCCAGCGCATCTGAGCAGTACTTC
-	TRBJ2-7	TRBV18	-	CASSPTTAIYEQYF	TGTGCCAGCTCACCAACAACAGCGATCTACGAGCAGTACTTC
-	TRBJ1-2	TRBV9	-	CASSVDPVNYGYTF	TGTGCCAGCAGCGTAGATCCGGTAAACTATGGCTACACCTTC
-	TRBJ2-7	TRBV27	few	CASSLSRSTATSYEQYF	TGTGCCAGCAGTTTATCGAGGTCGACAGCAACCTCCTACGAGCAGTACTTC
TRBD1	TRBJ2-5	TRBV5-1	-	CASHAGGTGQETQYF	TGCGCCAGCCACGCCGGGGGGACAGGGCAGGAGACCCAGTACTTC
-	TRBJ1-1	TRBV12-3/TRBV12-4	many	CASSPVGDTEAFF	TGTGCCAGCAGTCCAGTGGGGGATACTGAAGCTTTCTTT
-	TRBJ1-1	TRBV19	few	CASSGWGARDTEAFF	TGTGCCAGTTCAGGATGGGGGGCTCGAGACACTGAAGCTTTCTTT
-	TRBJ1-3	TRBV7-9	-	CASTPVGIPGNTIYF	TGTGCCAGCACCCCCGTCGGGATCCCCGGAAACACCATATATTTT
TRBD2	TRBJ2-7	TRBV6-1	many	CASRALAGLADIYEQYF	TGTGCCAGCAGAGCCCTGGCCGGGCTAGCGGATATCTACGAGCAGTACTTC
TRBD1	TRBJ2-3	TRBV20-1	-	CSAKGASNTDTQYF	TGCAGTGCCAAGGGGGCCAGTAACACAGATACGCAGTATTTT
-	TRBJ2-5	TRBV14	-	CASSQVYFREETQYF	TGTGCCAGCAGCCAAGTGTACTTCAGGGAAGAGACCCAGTACTTC
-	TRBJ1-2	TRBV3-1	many	CASSRGEGQPYGYTF	TGTGCCAGCAGCCGCGGTGAGGGACAACCCTATGGCTACACCTTC
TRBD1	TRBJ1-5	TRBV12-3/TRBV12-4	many	CASSLAGQGWNQPQHF	TGTGCCAGCAGTTTAGCGGGACAGGGCTGGAATCAGCCCCAGCATTTT
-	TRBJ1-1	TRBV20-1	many	CSARDVGSSAFF	TGCAGTGCTAGAGATGTGGGTTCGTCAGCTTTCTTT
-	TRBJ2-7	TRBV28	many	CASSLNRGRPSYEQYF	TGTGCCAGCAGTTTAAATCGGGGGCGCCCCTCCTACGAGCAGTACTTC
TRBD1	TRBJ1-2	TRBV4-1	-	CASSQGQDRGDYGYTF	TGCGCCAGCAGCCAAGGCCAGGACAGGGGAGACTATGGCTACACCTTC
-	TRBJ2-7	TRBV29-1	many	CSVARGAGWEQYF	TGCAGCGTTGCTCGAGGGGCCGGATGGGAGCAGTACTTC
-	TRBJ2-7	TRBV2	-	CASSRWGKGTEQYF	TGTGCCAGCAGCCGCTGGGGAAAAGGGACCGAGCAGTACTTC
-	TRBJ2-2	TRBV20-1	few	CSARAGAPRAGELFF	TGCAGTGCTCGCGCGGGGGCCCCCCGAGCCGGGGAGCTGTTTTTT
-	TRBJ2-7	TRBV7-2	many	CASSLAQGETYEQYF	TGTGCCAGCAGCTTAGCGCAAGGGGAAACCTACGAGCAGTACTTC
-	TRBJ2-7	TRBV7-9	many	CASSLEAQGEQYF	TGTGCCAGCAGCTTAGAGGCGCAGGGGGAGCAGTACTTC
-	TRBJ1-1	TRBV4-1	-	CASSHPDGLSEAFF	TGCGCCAGCAGCCACCCGGATGGCCTCTCTGAAGCTTTCTTT
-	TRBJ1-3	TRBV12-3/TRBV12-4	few	CASSNFGNTIYF	TGTGCCAGCAGTAATTTCGGAAACACCATATATTTT
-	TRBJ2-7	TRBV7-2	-	CASSQATSSHEQYF	TGCGCCAGCAGCCAAGCTACGAGCTCTCACGAGCAGTACTTC
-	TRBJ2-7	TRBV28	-	CASGRQTPYEQYF	TGTGCCAGCGGACGACAGACGCCCTACGAGCAGTACTTC
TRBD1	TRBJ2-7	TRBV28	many	CASSHRGQGDYEQYF	TGTGCCAGCAGTCATAGGGGACAGGGGGACTACGAGCAGTACTTC
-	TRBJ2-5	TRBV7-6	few	CASSSRSSLGAAETQYF	TGTGCCAGCAGCTCACGGAGTTCGCTGGGGGCCGCGGAGACCCAGTACTTC
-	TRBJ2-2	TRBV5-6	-	CASSLVLWTGELFF	TGTGCCAGCAGCTTGGTCTTGTGGACCGGGGAGCTGTTTTTT
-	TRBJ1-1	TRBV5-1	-	CASSWYSGTNTEAFF	TGCGCCAGCAGCTGGTACTCCGGGACGAACACTGAAGCTTTCTTT
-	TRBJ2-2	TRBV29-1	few	CSVPGQEAGELFF	TGCAGCGTTCCAGGCCAGGAGGCCGGGGAGCTGTTTTTT
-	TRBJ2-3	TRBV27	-	CAIRGHKAGEDTQYF	TGTGCCATCAGGGGCCACAAGGCGGGAGAAGATACGCAGTATTTT
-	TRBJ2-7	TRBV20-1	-	CSASSQAAAYEQYF	TGCAGTGCTAGCTCGCAAGCCGCCGCCTACGAGCAGTACTTC
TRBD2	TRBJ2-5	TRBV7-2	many	CASSPSGGQETQYF	TGTGCCAGCAGCCCTAGCGGGGGGCAAGAGACCCAGTACTTC
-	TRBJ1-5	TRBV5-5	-	CASSFFRDGNQPQHF	TGTGCCAGCAGCTTTTTTCGTGACGGCAATCAGCCCCAGCATTTT
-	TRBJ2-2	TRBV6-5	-	CASSYSPLAGELFF	TGTGCCAGCAGTTACTCGCCGCTCGCCGGGGAGCTGTTTTTT
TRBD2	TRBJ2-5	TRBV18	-	CASSPFPASGGQETQYF	TGTGCCAGCTCACCATTCCCTGCTAGCGGAGGACAAGAGACCCAGTACTTC
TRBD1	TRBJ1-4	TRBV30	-	CAWSGGDRGNEKLFF	TGTGCCTGGAGTGGGGGGGACAGGGGTAACGAAAAACTGTTTTTT